One TCR beta chain is described in this entry. No antigen is known for it. Measured with immunoSEQ multiplex PCR; TCRdb has only the in-frame clones, and not every one. The table lists 150,000 or so clones, around 93% of them singletons. The data are from a study of T cell responses to AZD1222 COVID-19 vaccine. Notes on the study in general: Dominant CD4 TCR responses targeted spike regions 160-218 and 743-854.

Germline lookup yields CDR1 KGHDR and CDR2 SFDVKD. CDR3 size: 14 residues. V was clipped by 7 bases and J by 6 bases, with 15 bases between them. The rearrangement joins TRBV24-1 to TRBJ2-1; maybe TRBD2 (5 bases). This clonotype was obtained from an adult in good health. This specimen consisted of peripheral blood, obtained on day 0 of AZD1222 vaccination. Here the CDR3 DNA reads TGTGCCACCAGCGGACTGGAAAATATCAATGAGCAGTTCTTC. Translated, it gives CATSGLENINEQFF.